This is a list of T cell receptor beta chains from one sample in a study of technical replicates of blood from a handful of donors. TCRdb's copy holds only in-frame clones and misses some; the assay was immunoSEQ multiplex PCR. The sample holds about 71,000 clones, about nine tenths seen once. The specimen was T cells isolated from PBMCs. The receptors shown here come from a human donor in good health. The CDR3 runs from the conserved cysteine through the conserved F or W. A D gene is named only where the DNA matches it firmly. The size field is filled for only some rows; it gives once, few, many or a size class.

abundance,j_gene,v_gene,d_gene,CDR3nt,CDR3aa
NA,TRBJ2-7,TRBV29-1,TRBD1,TGCAGCGTGGACAGACAGGGTAAAGGCTACGAGCAGTACTTC,CSVDRQGKGYEQYF
NA,TRBJ2-5,TRBV7-2,TRBD2,TGTGCCAGCAGATTTGGACTAGCGGGTCTTCAAGAGACCCAGTACTTC,CASRFGLAGLQETQYF
NA,TRBJ2-7,TRBV2,NA,TGTGCCAGCAGCCCAGGGCCCCTCGGCGAGCAGTACTTC,CASSPGPLGEQYF
NA,TRBJ1-2,TRBV5-8,TRBD1,TGTGCCAGCAGCTTTCTGAACCCGGGACAGGGAGTCTATGGCTACACCTTC,CASSFLNPGQGVYGYTF
NA,TRBJ2-1,TRBV11-1,NA,TGTGCCAGCAGAAACTTCAGGGACAATGAGCAGTTCTTC,CASRNFRDNEQFF
NA,TRBJ1-1,TRBV6-5,TRBD1,TGTGCCAGTTCGACAGGGCTGGCTGAAGCTTTCTTT,CASSTGLAEAFF
NA,TRBJ2-2,TRBV7-6,NA,TGTGCCAGCAGCTTAAGGACCGGGGGTTACGCCGGGGAGCTGTTTTTT,CASSLRTGGYAGELFF
NA,TRBJ1-2,TRBV29-1,NA,TGCAGCGTTCCAATGGAAGGGAGTTCGGGCTATGGCTACACCTTC,CSVPMEGSSGYGYTF
NA,TRBJ2-7,TRBV15,TRBD2,TGTGCCACCAGCAGAGTAGCGGGAGGCCTTGGCGAGCAGTACTTC,CATSRVAGGLGEQYF
once,TRBJ2-7,TRBV11-2,TRBD2,TGTGCCAGCAGCTTAGGAGGAGGGACTAGCGGCTACGAGCAGTACTTC,CASSLGGGTSGYEQYF
NA,TRBJ1-5,TRBV30,TRBD1,TGTGCCTGGAGTCCCCCAGTACAGGGGACCCCTTATAGCAATCAGCCCCAGCATTTT,CAWSPPVQGTPYSNQPQHF
NA,TRBJ2-1,TRBV27,NA,TGTGCCAGCAGTCCGATTACCATTAGCGAAGATGAGCAGTTCTTC,CASSPITISEDEQFF
NA,TRBJ2-1,TRBV10-3,NA,TGTGCCATCAGTGAGTCGAGCAATGAGCAGTTCTTC,CAISESSNEQFF
NA,TRBJ2-5,TRBV27,NA,TGTGCCAGCAGTTTAAGCCCCTCGGGGGAAGGAGAGACCCAGTACTTC,CASSLSPSGEGETQYF
NA,TRBJ2-7,TRBV9,NA,TGTGCCAGCAGCGACAGGGATTCCTACGAGCAGTACTTC,CASSDRDSYEQYF
NA,TRBJ2-3,TRBV5-4,NA,TGTGCCAGCAGCTCGAGACAGACCACAGATACGCAGTATTTT,CASSSRQTTDTQYF
NA,TRBJ2-6,TRBV29-1,NA,TGCAGCGTCGAGAGCTCTGGGGCCAACGTCCTGACTTTC,CSVESSGANVLTF
NA,TRBJ1-1,TRBV5-4,NA,TGTGCCAGCAGCGACGCTACAGAGAACACTGAAGCTTTCTTT,CASSDATENTEAFF
NA,TRBJ1-1,TRBV27,TRBD1,TGTGCCAGCAGATACAGGGGGCGAGGTACTGAAGCTTTCTTT,CASRYRGRGTEAFF
NA,TRBJ1-2,TRBV11-1,NA,TGTGCCAGCAGCCTCGGGATTAACTATGGCTACACCTTC,CASSLGINYGYTF